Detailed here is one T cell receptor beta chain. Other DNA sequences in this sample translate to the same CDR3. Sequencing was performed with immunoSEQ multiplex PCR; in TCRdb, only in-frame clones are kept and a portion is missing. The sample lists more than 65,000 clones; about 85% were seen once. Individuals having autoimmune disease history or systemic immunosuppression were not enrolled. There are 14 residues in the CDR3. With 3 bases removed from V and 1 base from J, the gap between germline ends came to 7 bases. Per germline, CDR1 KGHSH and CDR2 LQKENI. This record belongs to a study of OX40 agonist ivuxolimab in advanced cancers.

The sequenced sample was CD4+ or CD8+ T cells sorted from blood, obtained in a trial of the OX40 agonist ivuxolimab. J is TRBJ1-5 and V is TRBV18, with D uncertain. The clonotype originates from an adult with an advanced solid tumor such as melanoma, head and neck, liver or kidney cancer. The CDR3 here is CASSPGQSNQPQHF. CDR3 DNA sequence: TGTGCCAGCTCACCTGGCCAGAGCAATCAGCCCCAGCATTTT. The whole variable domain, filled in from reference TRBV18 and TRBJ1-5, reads NAGVMQNPRHLVRRRGQEARLRCSPMKGHSHVYWYRQLPEEGLKFMVYLQKENIIDESGMPKERFSAEFPKEGPSILRIQQVVRGDSAAYFCASSPGQSNQPQHFGDGTRLSIL.